A selection of T cell receptor beta chains follows, all from one sample in a study of prognosis after radiotherapy for stage I lung cancer. TCRdb re-derived calls from the multiplex PCR reads in MiXCR, one entry per CDR3 protein. The sample lists 30,000 to 40,000 distinct CDR3 sequences, less than 40% occurring once. This specimen consisted of PBMCs, obtained before or after stereotactic body radiation therapy (not recorded which). The receptors originated from a donor aged 50 or older with non-small cell lung cancer. Each CDR3 is given without its conserved first and last residue. Each record gives: J gene, clone size, V gene, CDR3 protein. Some rows mark clone size as missing; the rest say once, few, many or name a class of expanded clone.

>TRBJ2-7|many|TRBV19
ASSTGTGVGYEQY
>TRBJ2-1|many|TRBV4-2
ASSQVTGVVVPEQF
>TRBJ1-5|many|TRBV2
ASSPLRGRGGLSNQPQH
>TRBJ1-2|NA|TRBV5-1
ASSLSRGAYGYN
>TRBJ2-1|many|TRBV6-4
ASSPGTANNEQF
>TRBJ1-1|many|TRBV28
ASSPTGGWMNTEAF
>TRBJ1-2|many|TRBV30
AWSQGGGYT
>TRBJ2-5|few|TRBV4-1
ASSQVGAGGRETQY
>TRBJ1-1|many|TRBV29-1
SVATGGSNTEAF
>TRBJ2-7|many|TRBV5-1
ASSQFDSYEQY
>TRBJ2-5|NA|TRBV20-1
SASWTIGGQETQY
>TRBJ2-1|many|TRBV13
ASSFTGQVSEQF
>TRBJ2-7|NA|TRBV6-5
DSSYRTGADEQY
>TRBJ1-2|many|TRBV28
ASNNLRGLGYGYT
>TRBJ1-6|NA|TRBV6-5
TSSYDTVGDSPLQ